These 3 T cell receptor beta chains were sequenced from one sample in a study of cytomegalovirus exposure and HLA in healthy donors. Primers included in the PCR were 60 Vbeta and 13 Jbeta primers. The assay was immunoSEQ multiplex PCR, and TCRdb's table has in-frame clones only and misses some. The sample gives roughly 140,000 clones, approximately 83% of which show up once; about 2.3% is in the top ten. The material sequenced was PBMCs. These TCRs come from a male donor in good health and CMV-seronegative.

This chain joins TRBV23-1 and TRBJ1-1, with 7 bases lining up with TRBD1. TRBV23-1 belongs to the ORF category, with a function that is uncertain. The CDR3 extends over 17 amino acids. The V gene end was trimmed by 4 bases and the J gene end by 2 bases; junction bases not matched to a gene: 13. CDR3 sequence reads: CASSRLPGQLLNTEAFF. CDR3 in DNA: TGCGCCAGCAGTCGACTTCCGGGACAGCTCCTAAACACTGAAGCTTTCTTT.

The chain is built from TRBV13 and TRBJ2-7; perhaps TRBD1 as D (5 bases). The CDR3 consists of 14 residues. Germline V gene sequence: CDR1 PRHDT, CDR2 FYEKMQ (reference sequence). V was trimmed by 3 bases and J by 7 bases, leaving 16 bases between them. This CDR3 reads CASSFPGKRGEQYF. CDR3 nucleotide sequence: TGTGCCAGCAGCTTTCCAGGGAAACGAGGAGAGCAGTACTTC.

The J gene is TRBJ2-7, the V gene TRBV2; no reliable D call. This CDR3 region has 12 residues. The germline V gene has CDR1 SNHLY and CDR2 FYNNEI. V was shortened by 8 bases and J by 10 bases, with 18 bases between the two germline ends. CDR3 residues: CASQTQGAPQYF. CDR3 nucleotide sequence: TGTGCCAGCCAAACCCAAGGAGCGCCTCAGTACTTC.